This T cell receptor (beta chain) was obtained from a study of blood T cell repertoires in COVID-19. Germline CDR1 SGHDN, CDR2 FVKESK. The CDR3 has 15 amino acids. Trimming left V 2 bases short and J 5 bases short, with 13 bases between. Profiling relied on immunoSEQ multiplex PCR, and the TCRdb table lists in-frame clones only, not all of them. The sample includes hundreds of thousands of clones, 82% of them seen just once. The receptor's source is a woman aged 55-75 years with active or convalescent COVID-19. Material: peripheral blood. The rearrangement links TRBV14 to TRBJ2-1; maybe TRBD1 (5 bases). The CDR3 protein is CASSQQETVNNEQFF. The CDR3 nucleotides are TGTGCCAGCAGCCAACAGGAGACAGTCAACAATGAGCAGTTCTTC.